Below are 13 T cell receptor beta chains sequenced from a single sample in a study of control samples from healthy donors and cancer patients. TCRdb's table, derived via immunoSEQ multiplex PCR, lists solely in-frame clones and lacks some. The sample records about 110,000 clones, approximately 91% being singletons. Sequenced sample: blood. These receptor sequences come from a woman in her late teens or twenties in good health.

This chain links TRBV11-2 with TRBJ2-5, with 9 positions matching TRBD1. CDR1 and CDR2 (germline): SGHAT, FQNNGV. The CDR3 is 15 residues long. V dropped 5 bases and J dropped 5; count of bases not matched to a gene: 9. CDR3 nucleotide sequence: TGTGCCAGCAGCACAACAGGGGGCAGTGCGGAGACCCAGTACTTC. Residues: CASSTTGGSAETQYF.

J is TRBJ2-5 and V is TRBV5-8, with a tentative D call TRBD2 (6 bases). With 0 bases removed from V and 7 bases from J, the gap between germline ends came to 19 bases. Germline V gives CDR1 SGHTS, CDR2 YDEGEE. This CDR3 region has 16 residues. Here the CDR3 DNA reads TGTGCCAGCAGCTTGGTGGATCCCGAAGGGCGGGGGACCCAGTACTTC. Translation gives CASSLVDPEGRGTQYF. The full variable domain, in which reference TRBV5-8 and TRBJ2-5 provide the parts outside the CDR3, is EAGVTQSPTHLIKTRGQQATLRCSPISGHTSVYWYQQALGLGLQFLLWYDEGEERNRGNFPPRFSGRQFPNYSSELNVNALELEDSALYLCASSLVDPEGRGTQYFGPGTRLLVL.

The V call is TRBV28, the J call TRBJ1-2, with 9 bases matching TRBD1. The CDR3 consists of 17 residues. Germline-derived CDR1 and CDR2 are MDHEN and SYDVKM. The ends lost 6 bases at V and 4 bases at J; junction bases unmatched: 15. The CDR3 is CASSVPGQGPLGYGYTF. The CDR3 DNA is TGTGCCAGCAGCGTACCGGGACAGGGACCCCTCGGCTATGGCTACACCTTC.

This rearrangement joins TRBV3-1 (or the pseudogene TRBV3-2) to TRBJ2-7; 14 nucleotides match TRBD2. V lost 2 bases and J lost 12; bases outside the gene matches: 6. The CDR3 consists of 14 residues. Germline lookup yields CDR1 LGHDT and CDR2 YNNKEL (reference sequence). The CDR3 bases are TGTGCCAGCAGCCAACAGGGACTAGCGGGGGCCCCGTACTTC. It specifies CASSQQGLAGAPYF.

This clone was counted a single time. CDR3 sequence (DNA): TGTGCCAGCATTCGAATTGGGGGTAATGGTAGGAACACTGAAGCTTTCTTT. It yields the protein CASIRIGGNGRNTEAFF. The rearrangement joins TRBV5-6 to TRBJ1-1; maybe TRBD1 (5 bases). Germline V gives CDR1 SGHDT, CDR2 YYEEEE. The V end lost 6 bases, the J end lost 1 base, and 22 bases lay between the germline ends. This CDR3 region has 17 residues.

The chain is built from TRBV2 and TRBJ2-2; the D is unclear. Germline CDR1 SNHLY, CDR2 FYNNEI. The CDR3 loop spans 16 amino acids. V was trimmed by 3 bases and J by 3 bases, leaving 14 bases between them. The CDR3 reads CASSDVVPEYTGELFF. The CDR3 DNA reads TGTGCCAGCAGTGATGTAGTCCCGGAATACACCGGGGAGCTGTTTTTT.

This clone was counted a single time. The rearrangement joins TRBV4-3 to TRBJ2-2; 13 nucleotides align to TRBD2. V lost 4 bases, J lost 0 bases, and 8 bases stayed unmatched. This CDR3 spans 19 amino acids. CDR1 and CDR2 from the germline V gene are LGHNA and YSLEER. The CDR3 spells CASSRQPGLAGPNTGELFF. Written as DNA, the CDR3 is TGCGCCAGCAGCCGACAACCGGGACTAGCGGGACCGAACACCGGGGAGCTGTTTTTT.

The CDR3 sequence: CASSLFPGPQETQYF. CDR3 nucleotide sequence: TGTGCCAGCAGCTTGTTTCCGGGGCCCCAAGAGACCCAGTACTTC. The V gene is TRBV7-3, the J gene TRBJ2-5, with D perhaps given as TRBD1 or TRBD2 (5 bases each). Trimming took off 3 bases at V and 1 base at J, with 12 bases between the two ends. Germline-derived CDR1 and CDR2 are SGHTA and FQGTGA. The CDR3 is 15 residues long.

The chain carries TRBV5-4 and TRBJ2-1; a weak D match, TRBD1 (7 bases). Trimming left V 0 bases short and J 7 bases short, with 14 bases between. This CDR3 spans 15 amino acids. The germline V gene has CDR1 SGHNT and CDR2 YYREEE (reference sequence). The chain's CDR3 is CASSLVPRGENEQFF. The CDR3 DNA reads TGTGCCAGCAGCTTGGTGCCCAGGGGGGAAAATGAGCAGTTCTTC.

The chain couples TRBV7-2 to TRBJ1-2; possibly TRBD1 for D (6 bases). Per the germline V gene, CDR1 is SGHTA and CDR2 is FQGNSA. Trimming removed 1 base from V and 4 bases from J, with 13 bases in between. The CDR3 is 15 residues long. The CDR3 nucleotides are TGTGCCAGCAGCTTAGGCGGGCAGGGGAGCTATGGCTACACCTTC. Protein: CASSLGGQGSYGYTF.

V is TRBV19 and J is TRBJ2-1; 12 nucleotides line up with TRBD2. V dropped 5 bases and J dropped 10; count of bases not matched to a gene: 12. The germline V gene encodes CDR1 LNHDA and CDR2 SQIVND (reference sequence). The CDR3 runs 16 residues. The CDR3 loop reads CASSLTGRLAGDEQFF. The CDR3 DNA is TGTGCCAGTAGTCTGACAGGAAGACTAGCGGGGGACGAGCAGTTCTTC.

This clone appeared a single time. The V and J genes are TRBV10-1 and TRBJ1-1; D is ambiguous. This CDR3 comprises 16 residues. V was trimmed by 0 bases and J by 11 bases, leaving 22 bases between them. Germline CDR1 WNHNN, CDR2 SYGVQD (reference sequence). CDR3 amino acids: CASSESEEGHPDSAFF. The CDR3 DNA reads TGCGCCAGCAGTGAGTCCGAGGAGGGTCATCCGGACTCGGCTTTCTTT.

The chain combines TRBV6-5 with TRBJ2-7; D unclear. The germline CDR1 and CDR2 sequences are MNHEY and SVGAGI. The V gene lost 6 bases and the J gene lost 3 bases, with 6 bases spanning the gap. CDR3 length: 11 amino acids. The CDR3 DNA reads TGTGCCAGCAGAGACTTCTACGAGCAGTACTTC. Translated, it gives CASRDFYEQYF.